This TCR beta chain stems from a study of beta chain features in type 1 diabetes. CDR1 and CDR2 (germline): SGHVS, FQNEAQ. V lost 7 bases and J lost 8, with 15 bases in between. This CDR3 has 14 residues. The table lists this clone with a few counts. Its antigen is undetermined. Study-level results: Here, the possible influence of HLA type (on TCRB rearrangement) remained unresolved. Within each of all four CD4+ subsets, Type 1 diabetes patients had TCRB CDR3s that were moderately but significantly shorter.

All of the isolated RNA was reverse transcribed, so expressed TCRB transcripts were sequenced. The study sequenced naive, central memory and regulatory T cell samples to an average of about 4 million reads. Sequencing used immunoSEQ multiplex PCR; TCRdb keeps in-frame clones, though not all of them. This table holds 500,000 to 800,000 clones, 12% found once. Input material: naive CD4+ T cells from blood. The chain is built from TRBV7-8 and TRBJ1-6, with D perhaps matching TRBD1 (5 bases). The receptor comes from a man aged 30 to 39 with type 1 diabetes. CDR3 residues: CASTPRGGYSPLHF. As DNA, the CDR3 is TGTGCCAGCACCCCTCGGGGCGGGTATTCACCCCTCCACTTT.